What follows are 19 T cell receptor beta chains derived from one specimen sequenced in a study of T-cell reconstitution after alpha-beta-depleted transplantation in children. This sample's TCRbeta library carried unique molecular identifier barcodes. Using its own MiXCR run on the PCR reads, TCRdb lists one record per CDR3 protein. In the table there are about 580,000 distinct CDR3 sequences, roughly 24% of which are singletons. Here the sequenced sample was PBMCs, mostly from graft donor cells, taken 360 days after TCRalphabeta/CD19-depleted stem cell transplant. Every receptor here comes from a boy under three years old who had a stem cell transplant for acute myeloid leukemia, so the T cells may come from the graft donor.

This clonotype showed up just a few times. The chain recombines TRBV11-2 with TRBJ2-1; 12 bases match TRBD2. Germline-derived CDR1 and CDR2 are SGHAT and FQNNGV. The CDR3 is 16 amino acids. The trim removed 0 bases at V and 10 bases at J, leaving 7 bases unmatched. This CDR3 reads CASSLEASGGAKEQFF. CDR3 nucleotides: TGTGCCAGCAGCTTAGAGGCTAGCGGGGGGGCGAAGGAGCAGTTCTTC.

In its sample, this clonotype was seen a few times. V gene TRBV6-5 combines with J gene TRBJ2-2, with D uncertain. The CDR3 runs 12 residues. The V gene's germline CDR1 is MNHEY and CDR2 SVGAGI. The germline V and J ends were trimmed by 7 bases and 6 bases, with 9 bases remaining between them. CDR3 in amino acids: CASIGLPGELFF. The CDR3, as DNA: TGTGCCAGCATCGGGCTCCCCGGGGAGCTGTTTTTT.

This clonotype has a count of ten or more. The chain couples TRBV29-1 to TRBJ2-7, with 12 bases lining up with TRBD2. The CDR3 is 14 amino acids. Germline V gene sequence: CDR1 SQVTM, CDR2 ANQGSEA. Trimming took 6 bases from V and 3 from J; bases not matched to a gene: 6. CDR3 sequence: CSVRLAGDHYEQYF. CDR3 in DNA: TGCAGCGTAAGACTAGCGGGGGATCACTACGAGCAGTACTTC.

This clonotype turned up a few times. The chain couples TRBV9 to TRBJ1-2, with a possible D match to TRBD1 (5 bases). CDR1 and CDR2 (germline): SGDLS, YYNGEE. Trimming removed 0 bases at V and 3 bases at J, with 6 bases between. This CDR3 region has 13 residues. CDR3 residues: CASSVAQDYGYTF. CDR3 DNA sequence: TGTGCCAGCAGCGTAGCACAGGACTATGGCTACACCTTC. Filled out from reference TRBV9 and TRBJ1-2, the complete variable domain reads DSGVTQTPKHLITATGQRVTLRCSPRSGDLSVYWYQQSLDQGLQFLIQYYNGEERAKGNILERFSAQQFPDLHSELNLSSLELGDSALYFCASSVAQDYGYTFGSGTRLTVV.

The rearrangement joins TRBV7-8 to TRBJ2-6; D remains unclear. Germline CDR1 SGHVS, CDR2 FQNEAQ. Trimming shortened V by 2 bases and J by 2 bases, and 10 bases separated the two germline ends. CDR3 size: 16 residues. The CDR3 nucleotides read TGTGCCAGCAGCTTATTACCGCCAACTGGGGCCAACGTCCTGACTTTC. Encoded protein: CASSLLPPTGANVLTF.

The sample holds many counts of this clonotype. This chain joins TRBV29-1 and TRBJ2-1; no clear D. Between the trimmed V and J ends, which lost 8 bases and 0 bases, there was a span of 14 bases. CDR3 size: 14 residues. Germline lookup yields CDR1 SQVTM and CDR2 ANQGSEA. The CDR3 sequence: CSFSPPTSYNEQFF. CDR3 sequence (DNA): TGCAGCTTCTCCCCCCCGACCTCCTACAATGAGCAGTTCTTC.

This clonotype is labeled as medium-sized (0.01 to 0.1%). V gene TRBV12-3 or TRBV12-4 combines with J gene TRBJ2-1; 9 bases fit TRBD1. The CDR3 spans 14 residues. V lost 5 bases and J lost 5; bases outside the gene matches: 4. DNA of the CDR3: TGTGCCAGCAGTCCTTGGACAGGGGACAATGAGCAGTTCTTC. Its protein product is CASSPWTGDNEQFF.

In its sample, this clonotype was seen many times. The chain links TRBV20-1 to TRBJ2-1, with TRBD1 as a possible D gene (6 bases). This CDR3 has 13 amino acids. V was pared by 5 bases and J by 0 bases, with 8 bases between. Germline values: CDR1 DFQATT, CDR2 SNEGSKA (reference sequence). The CDR3 sequence: CSAGDTSYNEQFF. CDR3 nucleotides: TGCAGTGCTGGGGACACCTCCTACAATGAGCAGTTCTTC.

This clonotype was detected many times. V and J are TRBV12-3 or TRBV12-4 and TRBJ2-2; D is uncertain. The CDR3 runs 15 residues. The ends were cut back, 2 bases at V and 5 bases at J, with 12 bases in the middle. CDR3 in amino acids: CASSLIPLGTGELFF. The CDR3 bases are TGTGCCAGCAGTTTAATCCCCTTAGGTACCGGGGAGCTGTTTTTT.

The rearrangement links TRBV20-1 to TRBJ2-5; 11 bases map to TRBD2. This CDR3 is 16 amino acids long. The germline CDR1 and CDR2 sequences are DFQATT and SNEGSKA (reference sequence). J lost 2 bases, V lost 3 bases, and 8 bases had no gene match. The CDR3 sequence: CSASVSSGGFQETQYF. In nucleotides, the CDR3 is TGCAGTGCTAGCGTATCTAGCGGGGGGTTTCAAGAGACCCAGTACTTC.

V and J are TRBV18 and TRBJ2-7; 12 bases map to TRBD2. The trim removed 2 bases at V and 6 bases at J, leaving 5 bases unmatched. This CDR3 has 15 amino acids. The germline CDR1 and CDR2 sequences are KGHSH and LQKENI. The DNA of the CDR3 is TGTGCCAGCTCACCAAACCTAGCGGGGGGGCTCGAGCAGTACTTC. This codes for CASSPNLAGGLEQYF.

The chain employs TRBV4-3 and TRBJ2-5, with D possibly being TRBD2 (6 bases). Trimming pared 0 bases from V and 6 bases from J, leaving 14 bases between. From germline, CDR1 is LGHNA and CDR2 YSLEER. The CDR3 sequence is 15 residues long. Here the CDR3 DNA reads TGCGCCAGCAGCCAAGATCGAGGAGGGTTGAAGACCCAGTACTTC. Translating gives CASSQDRGGLKTQYF.

The chain joins TRBV5-1 to TRBJ1-5; TRBD1 is a possible D gene (5 bases). The CDR3 spans 13 residues. The ends were cut back, 4 bases at V and 5 bases at J, with 10 bases in the middle. The germline CDR1 and CDR2 sequences are SGHRS and YFSETQ. CDR3 sequence: CASSATVDQPQHF. As DNA, the CDR3 is TGCGCCAGCAGCGCGACAGTAGATCAGCCCCAGCATTTT.

This clonotype was seen many times. This chain uses TRBV5-1 with TRBJ1-6, with 7 nucleotides matching TRBD1. J was trimmed by 4 bases and V by 0 bases; bases with no gene match: 10. The CDR3 sequence is 18 residues long. The germline gives CDR1 SGHRS, CDR2 YFSETQ. CDR3 in amino acids: CASSLDEQGIPYNSPLHF. The CDR3 DNA follows: TGCGCCAGCAGCTTGGATGAACAGGGGATCCCTTATAATTCACCCCTCCACTTT.

This clonotype has a count of ten or more. The V call is TRBV12-3 or TRBV12-4, the J call TRBJ2-7, with D hard to call. This CDR3 has 13 residues. V lost 3 bases, J lost 2 bases, and 8 bases lay in between. The CDR3 sequence is CASSFGPTYEQYF. CDR3 bases: TGTGCCAGCAGTTTCGGGCCGACCTACGAGCAGTACTTC.

Ten or more counts support this clonotype. This chain joins TRBV20-1 and TRBJ2-5; D unresolved. This CDR3 contains 13 residues. V shed 4 bases and J shed 4 bases, with 13 bases lying between them. In germline, CDR1 is DFQATT, CDR2 SNEGSKA (reference sequence). CDR3 sequence: CSAIRPDRETQYF. The CDR3 nucleotides are TGCAGTGCTATACGACCAGACCGAGAGACCCAGTACTTC.

This clonotype appeared a few times. This sequence joins TRBV4-3 and TRBJ2-1; tentative D call: TRBD2 (7 bases). The CDR3 length is 16 residues. V lost 1 base and J 2 bases, leaving 12 bases between the germline ends. Germline V lookup: CDR1 LGHNA, CDR2 YSLEER. The CDR3 sequence: CASSQGFGGPYNEQFF. In nucleotides, the CDR3 is TGCGCCAGCAGCCAAGGTTTCGGGGGGCCCTACAATGAGCAGTTCTTC.

The sample holds many counts of this clonotype. This chain links TRBV27 with TRBJ2-1; 12 bases fit TRBD2. V lost 4 bases to trimming and J lost 7 bases; unmatched junction nucleotides: 5. The germline gives CDR1 MNHEY, CDR2 SMNVEV (reference sequence). CDR3 length: 15 amino acids. CDR3: CASSSLAGGYNEQFF. The DNA for the CDR3 is TGTGCCAGCAGTTCACTAGCGGGGGGTTATAATGAGCAGTTCTTC.

This clonotype was recorded at least ten times. J is TRBJ2-6 and V is TRBV6-1, with 7 bases identical to TRBD1. V shed 5 bases, J shed 0 bases, and the junction held 7 bases outside the gene matches. Germline V gives CDR1 MNHNS, CDR2 SASEGT. CDR3 length equals 17 residues. CDR3: CASSTGTAVSGANVLTF. In nucleotides, the CDR3 is TGTGCCAGCAGTACCGGGACAGCTGTCTCTGGGGCCAACGTCCTGACTTTC.